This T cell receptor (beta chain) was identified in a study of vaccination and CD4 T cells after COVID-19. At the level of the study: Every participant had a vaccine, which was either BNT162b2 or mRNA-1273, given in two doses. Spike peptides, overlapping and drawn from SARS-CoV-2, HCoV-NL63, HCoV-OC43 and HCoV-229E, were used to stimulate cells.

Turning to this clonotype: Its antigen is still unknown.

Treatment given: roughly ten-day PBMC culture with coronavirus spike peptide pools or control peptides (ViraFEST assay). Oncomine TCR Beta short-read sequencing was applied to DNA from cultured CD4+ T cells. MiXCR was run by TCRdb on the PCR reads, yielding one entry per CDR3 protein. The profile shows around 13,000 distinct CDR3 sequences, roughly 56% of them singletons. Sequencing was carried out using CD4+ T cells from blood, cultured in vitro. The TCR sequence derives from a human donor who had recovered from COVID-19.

CDR3 region: CATSRDLGTDTQYF. The DNA for the CDR3 is TGTGCCACCAGCAGAGATCTGGGGACAGATACGCAGTATTTT. This sequence joins TRBV15 and TRBJ2-3, with D unclear. V gave up 0 bases and J gave up 3 bases, with 7 bases separating them. Germline lookup yields CDR1 LNHNV and CDR2 YYDKDF (reference sequence). This CDR3 contains 14 residues.